Listed here are 28 T cell receptor beta chains from one sample, sequenced in a study of beta chain features in type 1 diabetes. The whole isolated RNA underwent reverse transcription, so sequencing captured expressed TCRB transcripts. Only in-frame clones appear in the TCRdb table, and some are missing; sequencing was by immunoSEQ multiplex PCR. The table has about 410,000 clones, about 15% seen once; the top ten hold around 0.039%. What was sequenced was naive CD4+ T cells from blood. These receptors were obtained from a man aged 25 to 45 in good health.

This clone was seen only a few times. V gene TRBV9 combines with J gene TRBJ2-3; tentative D call: TRBD1 (5 bases). Germline V gives CDR1 SGDLS, CDR2 YYNGEE. V was pared by 0 bases and J by 0 bases, with 11 bases between. The CDR3 covers 16 residues. The CDR3 bases are TGTGCCAGCAGCGTAGGGGGCTTTCCTAGCACAGATACGCAGTATTTT. Translation: CASSVGGFPSTDTQYF.

The table lists this clone with a few counts. The V gene is TRBV4-1, the J gene TRBJ2-1; tentative D call: TRBD2 (5 bases). Looked up from germline, CDR1 is MGHRA and CDR2 is YSYEKL. This CDR3 is built from 16 residues. V lost 0 bases to trimming and J lost 3 bases, with 12 bases between them. CDR3 sequence (DNA): TGCGCCAGCAGCCAAGAGCCCGGGATTGGCTACAATGAGCAGTTCTTC. Its translation: CASSQEPGIGYNEQFF.

V and J are TRBV7-2 and TRBJ2-1; no definite D call. The CDR3 runs to 13 residues. The germline V and J ends were trimmed by 6 bases and 0 bases, with 6 bases remaining between them. CDR1 is SGHTA, CDR2 FQGNSA, per germline. CDR3: CASRSSSYNEQFF. CDR3 sequence (DNA): TGTGCCAGCAGGTCAAGCTCCTACAATGAGCAGTTCTTC.

The V and J genes are TRBV7-8 and TRBJ2-7, with D tentatively TRBD1 (5 bases). Germline values: CDR1 SGHVS, CDR2 FQNEAQ. The CDR3 consists of 15 residues. Trimming cost V 0 bases and J 0 bases, with 9 bases left between them. CDR3 DNA sequence: TGTGCCAGCAGCTTAGCTCCAGGGCCCTCCTACGAGCAGTACGTC. It encodes CASSLAPGPSYEQYV.

V gene TRBV7-3 combines with J gene TRBJ2-3, with D perhaps TRBD2 (6 bases). This CDR3 is built from 14 residues. Germline CDR1 reads SGHTA; CDR2 reads FQGTGA. V was clipped by 1 base and J by 1 base, with 6 bases between them. As DNA, the CDR3 is TGTGCCAGCAGCTTAAGCGGGGGCACAGATACGCAGTATTTT. Its protein is CASSLSGGTDTQYF.

The chain couples TRBV19 to TRBJ2-3; D gene uncertain. Trimming took 7 bases from V and 7 from J, leaving 12 bases between them. Germline V gene data show CDR1 as LNHDA and CDR2 as SQIVND (reference sequence). CDR3 length equals 12 residues. CDR3 coding DNA: TGTGCCAGTACCCACGGGCATTATACGCAGTATTTT. This encodes CASTHGHYTQYF. The whole variable domain, remainder taken from reference TRBV19 and TRBJ2-3, is DGGITQSPKYLFRKEGQNVTLSCEQNLNHDAMYWYRQDPGQGLRLIYYSQIVNDFQKGDIAEGYSVSREKKESFPLTVTSAQKNPTAFYLCASTHGHYTQYFGPGTRLTVL.

The chain employs TRBV7-9 and TRBJ2-7; a possible D gene is TRBD1 (6 bases). The V gene lost 5 bases and the J gene lost 6 bases, with 17 bases spanning the gap. CDR3 length: 14 residues. Per the germline V gene, CDR1 is SEHNR and CDR2 is FQNEAQ (reference sequence). The CDR3 is CASSLLQGTGEQYF. The CDR3 nucleotides are TGTGCCAGCAGCCTTCTACAGGGAACGGGCGAGCAGTACTTC. Variable domain in full (rest from reference TRBV7-9 and TRBJ2-7): DTGVSQNPRHKITKRGQNVTFRCDPISEHNRLYWYRQTLGQGPEFLTYFQNEAQLEKSRLLSDRFSAERPKGSFSTLEIQRTEQGDSAMYLCASSLLQGTGEQYFGPGTRLTVT.

The V gene is TRBV7-9, the J gene TRBJ1-2; the D is unclear. Trimming removed 3 bases from V and 7 bases from J, with 6 bases in between. From germline, CDR1 is SEHNR and CDR2 FQNEAQ (reference sequence). The CDR3 has 11 residues. The CDR3 nucleotides read TGTGCCAGCAGCTTGGAGGGTGGCTACACCTTC. Encoded protein: CASSLEGGYTF.

This clone has only a few counts. This chain uses TRBV5-4 with TRBJ2-4; D is perhaps TRBD1 (6 bases). Between the trimmed V and J ends, which lost 4 bases and 4 bases, there was a span of 12 bases. The germline V gene has CDR1 SGHNT and CDR2 YYREEE (reference sequence). This CDR3 has 14 residues. In nucleotides, the CDR3 is TGTGCCAGCAGCGCACAGGGACCAAAAAACATTCAGTACTTC. Amino acid sequence: CASSAQGPKNIQYF.

The chain links TRBV29-1 to TRBJ1-1, with D possibly matching TRBD1 (6 bases). Germline V gene data show CDR1 as SQVTM and CDR2 as ANQGSEA. The CDR3 extends over 14 amino acids. Trimming took off 7 bases at V and 1 base at J, with 16 bases between the two ends. For the CDR3, the DNA is TGCAGCGCTGCGGGGGGGGCAAAGAACACTGAAGCTTTCTTT. Its protein product is CSAAGGAKNTEAFF.

The genes are TRBV27 and TRBJ2-1, with a tentative D call TRBD1 (8 bases). The CDR3 is made up of 15 amino acids. The V end lost 6 bases, the J end lost 8 bases, and 20 bases lay between the germline ends. CDR1 is MNHEY and CDR2 is SMNVEV in the germline V gene (reference sequence). The CDR3 DNA follows: TGTGCCAGCAGCGAAGGACAGGGAGGGAGGTATGAGCAGTTCTTC. Amino acids: CASSEGQGGRYEQFF.

The chain joins TRBV4-3 to TRBJ2-1; TRBD2 agrees at 8 bases. CDR3 length equals 15 residues. The germline gives CDR1 LGHNA, CDR2 YSLEER. The J segment lost 7 bases and the V segment lost 1 base, leaving 6 bases of the junction unmatched. The CDR3 spells CASSQAPGGWNEQFF. CDR3 nucleotides: TGCGCCAGCAGCCAAGCCCCGGGGGGGTGGAATGAGCAGTTCTTC.

This clone was observed a few times. This rearrangement joins TRBV7-9 to TRBJ2-2; D ambiguous. The germline V gene has CDR1 SEHNR and CDR2 FQNEAQ (reference sequence). The CDR3 has 12 amino acids. The V end lost 6 bases, the J end lost 5 bases, and 7 bases lay between the germline ends. Here the CDR3 reads CASRQSTGELFF. In nucleotides, the CDR3 is TGTGCCAGCAGACAAAGTACCGGGGAGCTGTTTTTT.

The V gene is TRBV9, the J gene TRBJ1-1; no firm D call. CDR1 and CDR2 from the germline V gene are SGDLS and YYNGEE. CDR3 length equals 13 residues. The V and J ends lost 4 bases and 7 bases respectively, with 14 bases between them. CDR3 residues: CASSPFPADEAFF. The CDR3 coding sequence is TGTGCCAGCAGCCCCTTTCCAGCGGATGAAGCTTTCTTT.

The CDR3: CASNVIRSEEQYF. CDR3 sequence (DNA): TGTGCCAGCAATGTAATAAGGTCGGAAGAGCAGTACTTC. The chain carries TRBV2 and TRBJ2-7, with no clear D. The CDR3 spans 13 residues. CDR1 and CDR2 from the germline V gene are SNHLY and FYNNEI. V lost 7 bases, J lost 7 bases, and 17 bases lay in between.

V usage is TRBV9 and J usage is TRBJ1-6; D unclear. The CDR3 spans 15 residues. The germline V gene has CDR1 SGDLS and CDR2 YYNGEE. The germline V and J ends were trimmed by 0 bases and 4 bases, with 8 bases remaining between them. CDR3 amino acids: CASSVEAQYNSPLHF. The CDR3 nucleotides read TGTGCCAGCAGCGTAGAGGCGCAGTATAATTCACCCCTCCACTTT.

This chain joins TRBV4-3 and TRBJ2-1, with D perhaps given as TRBD1 or TRBD2 (6 bases each). The CDR3 extends over 16 amino acids. Germline-derived CDR1 and CDR2 are LGHNA and YSLEER. V gave up 4 bases and J gave up 7 bases, with 20 bases separating them. CDR3 nucleotide sequence: TGCGCCAGCAGCCCTCGTAGGGGGGAAGTGAGGAATGAGCAGTTCTTC. This encodes CASSPRRGEVRNEQFF.

This clone showed up just a few times. The V call is TRBV11-2, the J call TRBJ2-5; 12 bases agree with TRBD2. Germline lookup yields CDR1 SGHAT and CDR2 FQNNGV. V shed 5 bases and J 5 bases; nucleotides not matched to a gene: 6. The CDR3 runs to 15 residues. The CDR3 loop is CASSPLTSGGETQYF. Here the CDR3 DNA reads TGTGCCAGCAGCCCCCTGACTAGCGGGGGCGAGACCCAGTACTTC.

This sequence joins TRBV25-1 and TRBJ1-2, with 11 bases lining up with TRBD1. Per germline, CDR1 MGHDK and CDR2 SYGVNS. The CDR3 spans 14 residues. J gave up 6 bases and V 4 bases, and 4 bases lay outside the gene matches. CDR3 in DNA: TGTGCCAGCAGTGCCCTGGGACAGGGGGATGGCTACACCTTC. It encodes CASSALGQGDGYTF.

The chain uses TRBV6-5 and TRBJ1-1, with a tentative D call TRBD1 (5 bases). This CDR3 has 13 amino acids. V lost 2 bases and J lost 4, with 8 bases in between. CDR1 MNHEY and CDR2 SVGAGI come from the germline V gene. CDR3 bases: TGTGCCAGCAGTTACGTGGGGGGCACTGAAGCTTTCTTT. As protein: CASSYVGGTEAFF.

The chain links TRBV9 to TRBJ2-1; 10 bases match TRBD1. V trimming: 6 bases; J trimming: 7 bases; junction bases outside the gene matches: 10. Germline CDR1 SGDLS, CDR2 YYNGEE. The CDR3 covers 15 residues. CDR3 in amino acids: CASTAWDRGRNEQFF. CDR3 nucleotides: TGTGCCAGCACCGCTTGGGACAGGGGTCGGAATGAGCAGTTCTTC.

V gene TRBV29-1 combines with J gene TRBJ2-7; D uncertain. The V gene lost 4 bases and the J gene lost 1 base, with 11 bases spanning the gap. CDR1 is SQVTM, CDR2 ANQGSEA, per germline. This CDR3 region has 13 residues. CDR3 amino acids: CSVGERSSYEQYF. CDR3 coding DNA: TGCAGCGTTGGAGAAAGGTCTTCCTACGAGCAGTACTTC.

J is TRBJ2-1 and V is TRBV4-1; D is tentatively TRBD1 or TRBD2 (5 bases each). The CDR3 totals 15 residues. CDR1 and CDR2 from the germline V gene are MGHRA and YSYEKL. With 4 bases removed from V and 8 bases from J, the gap between germline ends came to 18 bases. The CDR3 spells CASSPRPGSNDEQFF. CDR3 nucleotides: TGCGCCAGCAGCCCTCGTCCAGGGAGTAACGATGAGCAGTTCTTC.

Only a few counts were recorded for this clone. The chain combines TRBV7-8 with TRBJ2-5; 11 bases agree with TRBD2. The CDR3 extends over 19 amino acids. The trim removed 4 bases at V and 4 bases at J, leaving 17 bases unmatched. Germline assignment: CDR1 SGHVS and CDR2 FQNEAQ. The DNA for the CDR3 is TGTGCCAGCAGCTCCCCGTGGGATAGCGGGAGGGCCGGGGCAGAGACCCAGTACTTC. As protein: CASSSPWDSGRAGAETQYF.

Ten or more counts support this clone. The chain carries TRBV18 and TRBJ2-1; no clear D. Germline lookup yields CDR1 KGHSH and CDR2 LQKENI. The CDR3 has 14 amino acids. V was trimmed by 6 bases and J by 0 bases, leaving 9 bases between them. CDR3 sequence reads: CASSEQYSYNEQFF. CDR3 nucleotides: TGTGCCAGCTCGGAACAGTACTCCTACAATGAGCAGTTCTTC.

This clone was found a few times. The chain joins TRBV13 to TRBJ2-6; D call uncertain. The CDR3 has 15 amino acids. The V end lost 5 bases, the J end lost 0 bases, and 8 bases lay between the germline ends. Germline CDR1 reads PRHDT; CDR2 reads FYEKMQ (reference sequence). The CDR3 spells CASSPITSGANVLTF. The CDR3 DNA is TGTGCCAGCAGCCCCATAACCTCTGGGGCCAACGTCCTGACTTTC. Full variable domain (remainder filled in from reference TRBV13 and TRBJ2-6): AAGVIQSPRHLIKEKRETATLKCYPIPRHDTVYWYQQGPGQDPQFLISFYEKMQSDKGSIPDRFSAQQFSDYHSELNMSSLELGDSALYFCASSPITSGANVLTFGAGSRLTVL.

This sequence joins TRBV19 and TRBJ2-3; TRBD1 aligns across 7 bases. This CDR3 is 13 amino acids long. After removal of 6 bases from V and 4 bases from J, the junction contained 4 bases not matched to a gene. Per the germline V gene, CDR1 is LNHDA and CDR2 is SQIVND (reference sequence). CDR3 DNA sequence: TGTGCCAGTAGGAATCAGGGGGCAGATACGCAGTATTTT. Protein: CASRNQGADTQYF.

V and J are TRBV7-8 and TRBJ1-4; D gene uncertain. The CDR3 length is 16 residues. Trimming stripped 2 bases from V and 11 bases from J, with 21 bases between. Germline loops: CDR1 SGHVS, CDR2 FQNEAQ. CDR3 sequence reads: CASSLTVVGHKVKLFF. The CDR3 nucleotides read TGTGCCAGCAGCTTAACTGTAGTAGGTCACAAGGTCAAACTGTTTTTT.